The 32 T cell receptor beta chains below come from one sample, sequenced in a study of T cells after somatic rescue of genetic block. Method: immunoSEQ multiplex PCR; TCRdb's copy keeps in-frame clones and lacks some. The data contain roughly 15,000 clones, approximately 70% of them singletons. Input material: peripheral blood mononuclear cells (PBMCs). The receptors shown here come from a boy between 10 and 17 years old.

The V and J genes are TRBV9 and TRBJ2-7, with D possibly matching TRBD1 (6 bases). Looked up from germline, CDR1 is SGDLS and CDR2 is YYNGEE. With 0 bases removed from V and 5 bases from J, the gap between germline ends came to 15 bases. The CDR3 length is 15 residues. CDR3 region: CASSVGAQGWDEQYF. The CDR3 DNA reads TGTGCCAGCAGCGTAGGGGCTCAGGGGTGGGACGAGCAGTACTTC.

The CDR3: CASRGGIGTDTQYF. The CDR3, as DNA: TGTGCCAGCAGGGGAGGGATTGGCACAGATACGCAGTATTTT. The rearrangement uses TRBV9 and TRBJ2-3; 7 bases match TRBD2. Per the germline V gene, CDR1 is SGDLS and CDR2 is YYNGEE. CDR3 size: 14 residues. With V trimmed by 5 bases and J by 1 base, 4 bases remained unmatched.

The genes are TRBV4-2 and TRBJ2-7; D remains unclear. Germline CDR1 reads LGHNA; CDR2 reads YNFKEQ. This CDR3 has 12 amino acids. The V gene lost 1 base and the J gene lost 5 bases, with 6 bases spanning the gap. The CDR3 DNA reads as TGTGCCAGCAGCCAAGCGTGGAACGAGCAGTACTTC. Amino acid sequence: CASSQAWNEQYF.

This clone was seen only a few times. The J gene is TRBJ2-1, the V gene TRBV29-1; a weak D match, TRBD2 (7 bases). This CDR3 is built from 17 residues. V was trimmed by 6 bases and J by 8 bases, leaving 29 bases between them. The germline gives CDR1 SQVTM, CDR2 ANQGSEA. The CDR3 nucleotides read TGCAGCGTCCTAGGGGGAGGGCAACTCCTTTCGAGCTATGAGCAGTTCTTC. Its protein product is CSVLGGGQLLSSYEQFF.

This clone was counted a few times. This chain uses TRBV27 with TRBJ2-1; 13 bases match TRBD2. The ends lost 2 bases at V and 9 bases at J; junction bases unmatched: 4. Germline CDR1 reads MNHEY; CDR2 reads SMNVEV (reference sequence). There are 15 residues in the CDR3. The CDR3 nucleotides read TGTGCCAGCAGTTTAGGACTAGCGGGAGTTGGTGAGCAGTTCTTC. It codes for CASSLGLAGVGEQFF.

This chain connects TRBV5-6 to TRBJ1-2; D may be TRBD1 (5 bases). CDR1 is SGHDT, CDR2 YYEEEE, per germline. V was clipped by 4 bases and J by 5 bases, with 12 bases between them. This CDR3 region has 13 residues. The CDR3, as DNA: TGTGCCAGCAGCACCGGGACGGCATATGGCTACACCTTC. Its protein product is CASSTGTAYGYTF.

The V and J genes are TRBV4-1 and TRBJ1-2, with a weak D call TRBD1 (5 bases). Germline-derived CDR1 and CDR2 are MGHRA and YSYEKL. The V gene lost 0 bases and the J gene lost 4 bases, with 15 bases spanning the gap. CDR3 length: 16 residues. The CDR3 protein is CASSQEVQGRFYGYTF. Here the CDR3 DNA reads TGCGCCAGCAGCCAAGAGGTCCAGGGAAGGTTCTATGGCTACACCTTC.

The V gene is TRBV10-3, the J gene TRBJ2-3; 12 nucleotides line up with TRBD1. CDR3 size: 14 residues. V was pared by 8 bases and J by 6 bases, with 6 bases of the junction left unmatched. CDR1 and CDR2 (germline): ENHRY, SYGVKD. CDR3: CAILGTGGWDTQYF. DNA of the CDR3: TGTGCCATCCTCGGGACAGGGGGCTGGGATACGCAGTATTTT.

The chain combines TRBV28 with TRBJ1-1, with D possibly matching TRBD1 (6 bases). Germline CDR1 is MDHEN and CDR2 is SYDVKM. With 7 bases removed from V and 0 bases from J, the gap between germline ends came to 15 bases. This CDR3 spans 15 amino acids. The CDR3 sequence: CASILDRIMNTEAFF. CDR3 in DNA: TGTGCCAGCATACTGGACAGAATTATGAACACTGAAGCTTTCTTT. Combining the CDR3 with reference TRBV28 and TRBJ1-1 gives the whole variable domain DVKVTQSSRYLVKRTGEKVFLECVQDMDHENMFWYRQDPGLGLRLIYFSYDVKMKEKGDIPEGYSVSREKKERFSLILESASTNQTSMYLCASILDRIMNTEAFFGQGTRLTVV.

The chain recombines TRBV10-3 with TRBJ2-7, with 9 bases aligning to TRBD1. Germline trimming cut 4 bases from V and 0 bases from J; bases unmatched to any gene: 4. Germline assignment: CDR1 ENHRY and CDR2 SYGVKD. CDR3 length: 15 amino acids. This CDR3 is CAISAPDRGSYEQYF. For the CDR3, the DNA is TGTGCCATCAGTGCCCCGGACAGGGGCTCCTACGAGCAGTACTTC.

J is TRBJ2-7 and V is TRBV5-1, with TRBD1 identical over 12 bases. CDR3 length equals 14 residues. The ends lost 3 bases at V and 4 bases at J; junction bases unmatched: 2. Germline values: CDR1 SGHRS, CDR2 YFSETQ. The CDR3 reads CASSSGQGAYEQYF. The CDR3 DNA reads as TGCGCCAGCAGCTCGGGACAGGGGGCTTACGAGCAGTACTTC.

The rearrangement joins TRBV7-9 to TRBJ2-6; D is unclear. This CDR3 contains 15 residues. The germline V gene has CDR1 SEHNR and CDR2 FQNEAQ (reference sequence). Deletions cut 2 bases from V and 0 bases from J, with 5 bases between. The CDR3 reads CASSLISSGANVLTF. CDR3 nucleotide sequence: TGTGCCAGCAGCTTAATCAGCTCTGGGGCCAACGTCCTGACTTTC.

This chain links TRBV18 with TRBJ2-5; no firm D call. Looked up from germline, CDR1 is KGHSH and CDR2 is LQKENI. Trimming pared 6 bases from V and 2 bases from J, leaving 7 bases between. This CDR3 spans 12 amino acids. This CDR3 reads CASSYWQETQYF. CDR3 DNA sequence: TGTGCCAGCTCCTATTGGCAAGAGACCCAGTACTTC.

CDR3 in amino acids: CASKHSDRINYGYTF. The CDR3 region has the DNA TGTGCCAGCAAACATTCGGACCGCATTAACTATGGCTACACCTTC. The chain joins TRBV28 to TRBJ1-2, with unresolved D. The CDR3 covers 15 residues. Trimming removed 7 bases from V and 1 base from J, with 16 bases in between. Germline V gene sequence: CDR1 MDHEN, CDR2 SYDVKM.

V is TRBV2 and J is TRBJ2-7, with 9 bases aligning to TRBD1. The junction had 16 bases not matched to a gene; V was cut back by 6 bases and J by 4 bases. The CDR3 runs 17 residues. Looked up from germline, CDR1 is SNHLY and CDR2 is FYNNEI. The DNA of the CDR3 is TGTGCCAGCAGCGGGACAGGGAAGGCCCGTCCTTCTTACGAGCAGTACTTC. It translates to CASSGTGKARPSYEQYF. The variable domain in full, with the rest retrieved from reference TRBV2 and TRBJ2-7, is EPEVTQTPSHQVTQMGQEVILRCVPISNHLYFYWYRQILGQKVEFLVSFYNNEISEKSEIFDDQFSVERPDGSNFTLKIRSTKLEDSAMYFCASSGTGKARPSYEQYFGPGTRLTVT.

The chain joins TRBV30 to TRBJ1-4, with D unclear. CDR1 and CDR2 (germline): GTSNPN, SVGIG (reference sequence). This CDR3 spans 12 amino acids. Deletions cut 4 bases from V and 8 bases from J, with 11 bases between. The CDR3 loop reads CAWKEGGEKLFF. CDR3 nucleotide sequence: TGTGCCTGGAAGGAGGGCGGCGAAAAACTGTTTTTT.

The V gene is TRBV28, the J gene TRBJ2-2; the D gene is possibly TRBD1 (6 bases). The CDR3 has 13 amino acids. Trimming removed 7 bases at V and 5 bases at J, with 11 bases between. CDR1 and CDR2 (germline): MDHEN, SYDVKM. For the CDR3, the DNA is TGTGCCAGCACTTGGGGGCGGACCGGGGAGCTGTTTTTT. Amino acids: CASTWGRTGELFF.

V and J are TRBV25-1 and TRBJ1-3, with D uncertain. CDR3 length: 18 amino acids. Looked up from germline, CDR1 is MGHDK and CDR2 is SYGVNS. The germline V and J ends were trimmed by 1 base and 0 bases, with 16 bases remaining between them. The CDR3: CASSELSPGRSSGNTIYF. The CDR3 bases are TGTGCCAGCAGTGAATTAAGCCCAGGACGCTCCTCTGGAAACACCATATATTTT.

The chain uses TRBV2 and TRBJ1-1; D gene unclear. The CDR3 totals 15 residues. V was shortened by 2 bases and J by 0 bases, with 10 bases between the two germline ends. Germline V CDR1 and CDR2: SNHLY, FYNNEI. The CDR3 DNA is TGTGCCAGCAGTGAACAACAGCTGATGAACACTGAAGCTTTCTTT. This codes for CASSEQQLMNTEAFF.

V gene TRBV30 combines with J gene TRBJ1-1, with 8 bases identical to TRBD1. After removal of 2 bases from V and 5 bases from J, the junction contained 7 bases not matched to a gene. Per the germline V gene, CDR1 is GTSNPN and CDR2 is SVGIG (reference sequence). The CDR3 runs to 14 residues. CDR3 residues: CAWSSGTGPTEAFF. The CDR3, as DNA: TGTGCCTGGAGTTCCGGGACAGGCCCAACTGAAGCTTTCTTT.

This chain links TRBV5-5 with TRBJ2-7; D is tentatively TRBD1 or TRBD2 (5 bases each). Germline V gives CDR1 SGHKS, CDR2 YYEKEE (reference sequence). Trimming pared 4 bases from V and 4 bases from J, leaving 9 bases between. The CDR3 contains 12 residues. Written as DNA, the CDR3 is TGTGCCAGCAGCGGGACGGGATACGAGCAGTACTTC. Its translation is CASSGTGYEQYF.

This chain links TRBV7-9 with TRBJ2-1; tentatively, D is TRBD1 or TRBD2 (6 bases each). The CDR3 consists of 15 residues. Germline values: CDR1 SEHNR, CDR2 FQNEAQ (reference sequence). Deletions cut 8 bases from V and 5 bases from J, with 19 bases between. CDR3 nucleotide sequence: TGTGCCAGCCAGGAATGGGGGGCTGACGACAATGAGCAGTTCTTC. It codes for CASQEWGADDNEQFF.

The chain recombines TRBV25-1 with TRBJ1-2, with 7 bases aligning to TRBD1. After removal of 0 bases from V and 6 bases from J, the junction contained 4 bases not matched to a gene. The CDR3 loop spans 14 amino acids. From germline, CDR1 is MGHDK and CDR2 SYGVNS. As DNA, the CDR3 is TGTGCCAGCAGTGAATATCCGACAGGGCATGGCTACACCTTC. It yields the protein CASSEYPTGHGYTF.

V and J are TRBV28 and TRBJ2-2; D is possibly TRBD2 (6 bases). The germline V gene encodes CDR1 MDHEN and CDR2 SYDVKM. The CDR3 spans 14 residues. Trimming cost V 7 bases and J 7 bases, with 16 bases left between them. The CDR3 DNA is TGTGCCAGCAAGGTTGGAGGGGCGAACGGGGAGCTGTTTTTT. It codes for CASKVGGANGELFF.

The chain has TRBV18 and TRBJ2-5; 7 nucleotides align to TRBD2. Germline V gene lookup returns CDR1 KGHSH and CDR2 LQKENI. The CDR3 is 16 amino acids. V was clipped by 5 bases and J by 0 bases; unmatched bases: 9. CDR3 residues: CASSGGRDYNQETQYF. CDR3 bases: TGTGCCAGCTCAGGGGGGAGGGACTACAACCAAGAGACCCAGTACTTC.

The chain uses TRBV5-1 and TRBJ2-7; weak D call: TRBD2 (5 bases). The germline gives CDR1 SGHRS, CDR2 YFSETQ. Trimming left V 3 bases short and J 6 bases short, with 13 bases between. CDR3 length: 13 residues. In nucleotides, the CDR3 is TGCGCCAGCAGCTGGGAGCTAGGGCGCGAGCAGTACTTC. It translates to CASSWELGREQYF.

CDR3 amino acids: CASSPLAGGYNEQFF. The CDR3 nucleotides read TGTGCCAGCTCACCTTTGGCAGGGGGCTACAATGAGCAGTTCTTC. The V gene is TRBV18, the J gene TRBJ2-1; the match to TRBD1 covers 7 bases. J gave up 3 bases and V 3 bases, and 5 bases lay outside the gene matches. Germline CDR1 KGHSH, CDR2 LQKENI. There are 15 residues in the CDR3.

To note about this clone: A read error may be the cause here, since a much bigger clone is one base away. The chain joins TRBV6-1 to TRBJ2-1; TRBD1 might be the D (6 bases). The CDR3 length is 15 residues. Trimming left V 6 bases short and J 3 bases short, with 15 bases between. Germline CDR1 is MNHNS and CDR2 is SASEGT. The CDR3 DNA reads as TGTGCCAGCAGACACAGGGCAGGTCTCTACAATGAGCAGTTCTTC. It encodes CASRHRAGLYNEQFF.

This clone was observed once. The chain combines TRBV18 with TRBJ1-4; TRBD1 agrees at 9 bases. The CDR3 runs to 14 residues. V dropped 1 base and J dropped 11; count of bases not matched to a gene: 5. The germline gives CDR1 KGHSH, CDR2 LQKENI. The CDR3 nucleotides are TGTGCCAGCTCACCACGACAGGGGGGGGAGAAACTGTTTTTT. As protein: CASSPRQGGEKLFF. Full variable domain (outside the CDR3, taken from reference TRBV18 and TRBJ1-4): NAGVMQNPRHLVRRRGQEARLRCSPMKGHSHVYWYRQLPEEGLKFMVYLQKENIIDESGMPKERFSAEFPKEGPSILRIQQVVRGDSAAYFCASSPRQGGEKLFFGSGTQLSVL.

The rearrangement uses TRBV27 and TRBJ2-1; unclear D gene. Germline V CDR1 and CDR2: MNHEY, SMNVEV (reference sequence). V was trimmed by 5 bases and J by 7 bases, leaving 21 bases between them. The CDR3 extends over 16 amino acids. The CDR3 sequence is CASSPQFLVEINEQFF. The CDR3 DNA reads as TGTGCCAGCAGTCCGCAGTTCCTAGTAGAAATAAATGAGCAGTTCTTC.

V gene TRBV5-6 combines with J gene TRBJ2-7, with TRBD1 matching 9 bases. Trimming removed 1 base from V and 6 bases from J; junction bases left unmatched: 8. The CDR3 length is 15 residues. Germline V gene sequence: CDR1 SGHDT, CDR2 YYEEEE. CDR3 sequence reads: CASSLRDRVIVEQYF. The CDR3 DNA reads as TGTGCCAGCAGCTTGAGGGACAGGGTTATAGTCGAGCAGTACTTC.

Here the CDR3 DNA reads TGTGCCAGCAGCTCGTCCTACGAGCAGTACTTC. Protein: CASSSSYEQYF. The V gene is TRBV11-2, the J gene TRBJ2-7; D is unclear. CDR1 is SGHAT, CDR2 FQNNGV, per germline. V dropped 4 bases and J dropped 1 base, with 2 bases sitting between them. The CDR3 contains 11 residues.